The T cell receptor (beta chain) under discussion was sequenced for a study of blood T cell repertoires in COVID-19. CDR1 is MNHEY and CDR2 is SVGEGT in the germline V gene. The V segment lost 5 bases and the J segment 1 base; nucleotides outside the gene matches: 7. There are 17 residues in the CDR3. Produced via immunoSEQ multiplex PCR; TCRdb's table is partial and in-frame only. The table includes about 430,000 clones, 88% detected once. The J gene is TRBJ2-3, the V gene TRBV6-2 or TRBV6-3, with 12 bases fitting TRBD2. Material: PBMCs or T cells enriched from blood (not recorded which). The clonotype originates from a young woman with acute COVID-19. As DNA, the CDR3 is TGTGCCAGCAGTCTTTCCGGACTAGCGGGGCGCACAGATACGCAGTATTTT. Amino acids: CASSLSGLAGRTDTQYF.